The present T cell receptor (beta chain) was sequenced within a study of control samples from healthy donors and cancer patients. This CDR3 is built from 16 residues. Deletions cut 0 bases from V and 9 bases from J, with 15 bases between. Germline V gene lookup returns CDR1 MNHEY and CDR2 SMNVEV (reference sequence). Assay: immunoSEQ multiplex PCR; the TCRdb copy retains only in-frame clones and omits some. The repertoire has around 150,000 clones, nearly 96% of them found once; the top ten carry approximately 1%. The J gene is TRBJ1-6, the V gene TRBV27, with D possibly matching TRBD1 (5 bases). The origin of this receptor is a woman in her twenties or thirties in good health. Input material: blood. The CDR3 reads CASSLSKTAGGSPLHF. Here the CDR3 DNA reads TGTGCCAGCAGTTTATCGAAAACGGCGGGGGGTTCACCCCTCCACTTT.